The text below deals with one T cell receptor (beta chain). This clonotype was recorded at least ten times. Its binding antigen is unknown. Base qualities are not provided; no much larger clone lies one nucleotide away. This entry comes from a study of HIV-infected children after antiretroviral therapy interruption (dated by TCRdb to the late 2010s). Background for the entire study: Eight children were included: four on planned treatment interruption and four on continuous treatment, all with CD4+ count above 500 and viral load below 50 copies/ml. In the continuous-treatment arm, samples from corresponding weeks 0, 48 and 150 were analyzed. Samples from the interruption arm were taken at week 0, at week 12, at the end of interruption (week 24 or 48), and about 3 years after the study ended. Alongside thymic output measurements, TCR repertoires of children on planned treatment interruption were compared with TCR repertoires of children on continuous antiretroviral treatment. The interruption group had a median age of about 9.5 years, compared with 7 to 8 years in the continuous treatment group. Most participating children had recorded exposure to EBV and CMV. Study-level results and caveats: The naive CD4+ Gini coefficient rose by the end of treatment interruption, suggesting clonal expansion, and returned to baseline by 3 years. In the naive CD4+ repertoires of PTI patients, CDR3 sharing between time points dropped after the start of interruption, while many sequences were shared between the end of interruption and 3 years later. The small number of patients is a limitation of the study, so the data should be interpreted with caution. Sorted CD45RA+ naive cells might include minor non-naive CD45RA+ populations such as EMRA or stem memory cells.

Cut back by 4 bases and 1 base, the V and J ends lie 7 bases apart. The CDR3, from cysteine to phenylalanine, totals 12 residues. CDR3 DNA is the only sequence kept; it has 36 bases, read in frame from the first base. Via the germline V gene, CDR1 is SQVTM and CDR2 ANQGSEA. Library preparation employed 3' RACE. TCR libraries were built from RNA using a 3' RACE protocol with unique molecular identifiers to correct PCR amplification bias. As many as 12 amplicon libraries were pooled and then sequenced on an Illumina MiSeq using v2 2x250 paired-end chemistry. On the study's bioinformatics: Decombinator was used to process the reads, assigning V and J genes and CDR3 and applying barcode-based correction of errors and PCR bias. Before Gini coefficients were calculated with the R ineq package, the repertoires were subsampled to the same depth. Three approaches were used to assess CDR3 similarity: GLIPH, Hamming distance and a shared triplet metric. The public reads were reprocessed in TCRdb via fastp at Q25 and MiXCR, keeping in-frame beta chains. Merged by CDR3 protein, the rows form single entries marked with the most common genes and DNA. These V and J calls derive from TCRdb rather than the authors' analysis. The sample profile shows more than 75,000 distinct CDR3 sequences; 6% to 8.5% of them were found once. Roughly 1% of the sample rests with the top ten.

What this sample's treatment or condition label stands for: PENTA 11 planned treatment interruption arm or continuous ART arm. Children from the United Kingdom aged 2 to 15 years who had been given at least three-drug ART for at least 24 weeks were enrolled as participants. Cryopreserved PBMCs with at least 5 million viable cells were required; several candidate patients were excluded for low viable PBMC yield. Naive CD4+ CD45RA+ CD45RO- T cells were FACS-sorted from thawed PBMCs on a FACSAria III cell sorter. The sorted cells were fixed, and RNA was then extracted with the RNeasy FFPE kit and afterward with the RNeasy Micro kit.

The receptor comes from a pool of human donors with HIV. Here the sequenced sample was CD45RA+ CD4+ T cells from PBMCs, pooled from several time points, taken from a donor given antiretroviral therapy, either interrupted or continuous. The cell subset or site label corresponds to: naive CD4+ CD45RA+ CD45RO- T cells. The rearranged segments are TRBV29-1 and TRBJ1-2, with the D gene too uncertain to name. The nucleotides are TGCAGCGTTGGGGAGATTAACTATGGCTACACCTTC. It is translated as CSVGEINYGYTF.